This passage covers 20 T cell receptor beta chains from one sample sequenced in a study of cytomegalovirus exposure and HLA in healthy donors. A multiplex PCR was run with 60 Vbeta primers and 13 Jbeta primers. Some clones are missing from TCRdb's copy, which holds only in-frame ones; the method was immunoSEQ multiplex PCR. The sample includes approximately 130,000 clones, around 86% of them seen just once. The sample was PBMCs. The receptors were sampled from a woman aged 45-65 years in good health and CMV-seropositive.

V usage is TRBV25-1 and J usage is TRBJ1-1, with 7 bases lining up with TRBD1. In germline, CDR1 is MGHDK, CDR2 SYGVNS. V lost 6 bases and J lost 3; bases outside the gene matches: 1. The CDR3 spans 12 residues. CDR3 in DNA: TGTGCCAGCAGACAGGGGCACACTGAAGCTTTCTTT. Protein sequence: CASRQGHTEAFF.

The J gene is TRBJ1-1, the V gene TRBV27; perhaps TRBD1 as D (6 bases). The CDR3 has 14 residues. CDR1 is MNHEY, CDR2 SMNVEV, per germline (reference sequence). The V end lost 6 bases, the J end lost 5 bases, and 16 bases lay between the germline ends. The CDR3 loop reads CASSLGGPRTEAFF. CDR3 DNA: TGTGCCAGCAGCCTCGGGGGGCCGCGGACTGAAGCTTTCTTT.

This rearrangement joins TRBV7-3 to TRBJ1-2, with 8 bases aligning to TRBD1. V shed 5 bases and J 8 bases; nucleotides not matched to a gene: 13. This CDR3 has 15 amino acids. CDR1 and CDR2 (germline): SGHTA, FQGTGA. CDR3: CASSPTGQALEGYTF. In nucleotides, the CDR3 is TGTGCCAGCAGCCCGACGGGACAGGCCCTCGAAGGCTACACCTTC.

The chain employs TRBV28 and TRBJ2-1; D not certain. V was shortened by 9 bases and J by 0 bases, with 9 bases between the two germline ends. Per germline, CDR1 MDHEN and CDR2 SYDVKM. CDR3 length equals 13 residues. In DNA form, the CDR3 reads TGTGCCAGTCAACTGCTCTCCTACAATGAGCAGTTCTTC. It yields the protein CASQLLSYNEQFF.

The CDR3 reads CASSLRLAGYHEQYF. The CDR3 coding sequence is TGCGCCAGCAGCCTCCGACTAGCGGGGTACCACGAGCAGTACTTC. The chain employs TRBV4-3 and TRBJ2-7, with 11 positions matching TRBD2. The ends lost 4 bases at V and 5 bases at J; junction bases unmatched: 7. The CDR3 extends over 15 amino acids. CDR1 is LGHNA, CDR2 YSLEER, per germline.

This clone was counted a few times. The rearrangement uses TRBV6-4 and TRBJ2-3; D unresolved. Germline V gives CDR1 MRHNA, CDR2 SNTAGT. The length of the CDR3 is 14 residues. V shed 6 bases and J shed 6 bases, with 16 bases lying between them. CDR3 sequence (DNA): TGTGCCAGCAGCGTGGAAGGTAGCAGTGATACGCAGTATTTT. Its protein product is CASSVEGSSDTQYF.

To note about this clone: At one boundary the junction diverges from the germline segment, which might be a read error. The chain uses TRBV6-1 and TRBJ2-1, with TRBD2 identical over 7 bases. The CDR3 consists of 15 residues. Germline CDR1 is MNHNS and CDR2 is SASEGT. The DNA for the CDR3 is TGTGCCAGCAGTGGCCTCGGATGGGAGGGCAATGGGCAGTTCTTC. Translated: CASSGLGWEGNGQFF.

The rearrangement uses TRBV10-3 and TRBJ1-1; 8 nucleotides line up with TRBD1. V dropped 8 bases and J dropped 5; count of bases not matched to a gene: 10. This CDR3 comprises 14 residues. Germline lookup yields CDR1 ENHRY and CDR2 SYGVKD. CDR3: CAIQEGQGATEAFF. The CDR3 DNA reads TGTGCCATCCAGGAAGGGCAGGGGGCGACTGAAGCTTTCTTT.

The chain employs TRBV7-2 and TRBJ2-7; 11 bases align to TRBD2. V gave up 5 bases and J gave up 4 bases; unmatched junction bases: 7. CDR1 is SGHTA and CDR2 is FQGNSA in the germline V gene. There are 15 residues in the CDR3. This CDR3 is CASSVSGGGRYEQYF. The CDR3 DNA reads as TGTGCCAGCAGCGTTAGCGGGGGGGGGAGATACGAGCAGTACTTC.

The rearrangement uses TRBV2 and TRBJ1-1; D perhaps matches TRBD1 (6 bases). The CDR3 has 14 amino acids. Germline CDR1 is SNHLY and CDR2 is FYNNEI. The V gene lost 5 bases and the J gene lost 0 bases, with 10 bases spanning the gap. The CDR3 reads CASSPTGLNTEAFF. CDR3 coding DNA: TGTGCCAGCAGTCCGACAGGCTTGAACACTGAAGCTTTCTTT.

CDR3 DNA: TGCGCCAGCAGCCAAGACGAGGGTTTCAATCAGCCCCAGCATTTT. This translates into CASSQDEGFNQPQHF. The chain employs TRBV4-3 and TRBJ1-5; no clear D. The V and J ends lost 0 bases and 3 bases respectively, with 9 bases between them. In germline, CDR1 is LGHNA, CDR2 YSLEER. The CDR3 loop spans 15 amino acids.

V gene TRBV5-1 combines with J gene TRBJ1-5; 7 positions agree with TRBD1. Trimming removed 6 bases from V and 3 bases from J; junction bases left unmatched: 3. The germline gives CDR1 SGHRS, CDR2 YFSETQ. The CDR3 is 13 amino acids. The CDR3 here is CASTGTDNQPQHF. CDR3 in DNA: TGCGCCAGCACCGGGACAGACAATCAGCCCCAGCATTTT.

The rearrangement uses TRBV28 and TRBJ1-3; D is unclear. The CDR3 loop spans 13 amino acids. The germline V gene encodes CDR1 MDHEN and CDR2 SYDVKM. V was shortened by 3 bases and J by 4 bases, with 7 bases between the two germline ends. The CDR3 DNA follows: TGTGCCAGCAGTTTTGGCTGGGGAAACACCATATATTTT. It encodes CASSFGWGNTIYF.

The count of this clone is one. The CDR3 loop is CASSLAGDYNEKLFF. The CDR3 coding sequence is TGTGCCAGCAGCTTAGCAGGGGACTATAATGAAAAACTGTTTTTT. The V and J genes are TRBV13 and TRBJ1-4, with a possible D match to TRBD1 (6 bases). Germline CDR1 reads PRHDT; CDR2 reads FYEKMQ (reference sequence). The CDR3 is 15 residues long. Trimming pared 1 base from V and 4 bases from J, leaving 10 bases between.

This sequence joins TRBV7-6 and TRBJ1-1; D remains unclear. Trimming took 5 bases from V and 4 from J, leaving 8 bases between them. Germline CDR1 and CDR2: SGHVS and FNYEAQ. The CDR3 contains 12 residues. The CDR3 protein is CASSRSGTEAFF. CDR3 sequence (DNA): TGTGCCAGCAGCCGGTCCGGCACTGAAGCTTTCTTT.

The rearrangement links TRBV5-4 to TRBJ2-2; 7 positions agree with TRBD2. The CDR3 contains 17 residues. Trimming cost V 1 base and J 3 bases; bases outside gene matches: 9. Looked up from germline, CDR1 is SGHNT and CDR2 is YYREEE (reference sequence). The CDR3 protein is CASSLLLAAWDTGELFF. The CDR3, as DNA: TGTGCCAGCAGCTTGTTGCTAGCGGCCTGGGACACCGGGGAGCTGTTTTTT.

This chain uses TRBV6-1 with TRBJ2-3, with 12 positions matching TRBD2. Germline V gene sequence: CDR1 MNHNS, CDR2 SASEGT. The length of the CDR3 is 18 residues. V lost 3 bases and J lost 1; bases outside the gene matches: 8. This CDR3 reads CASSEMTSGRGRTDTQYF. CDR3 bases: TGTGCCAGCAGTGAGATGACTAGCGGGAGAGGCCGCACAGATACGCAGTATTTT.

This clone was seen only once. The chain joins TRBV29-1 to TRBJ2-1; possibly TRBD1 for D (5 bases). With 1 base removed from V and 6 bases from J, the gap between germline ends came to 10 bases. The CDR3 spans 13 residues. Germline V gives CDR1 SQVTM, CDR2 ANQGSEA. This chain's CDR3 is CSVEGGYRNEQFF. The CDR3 region has the DNA TGCAGCGTTGAAGGGGGCTATCGCAATGAGCAGTTCTTC.

This clone came up a few times. The chain is built from TRBV29-1 and TRBJ2-7; 8 nucleotides match TRBD1. The J segment lost 2 bases and the V segment lost 5 bases, leaving 5 bases of the junction unmatched. The CDR3 covers 13 residues. CDR1 SQVTM and CDR2 ANQGSEA come from the germline V gene. CDR3 residues: CSVRTGSPYEQYF. CDR3 DNA: TGCAGCGTTCGGACAGGGAGCCCCTACGAGCAGTACTTC.

V gene TRBV7-6 combines with J gene TRBJ1-2, with D perhaps matching TRBD1 (6 bases). Germline values: CDR1 SGHVS, CDR2 FNYEAQ. This CDR3 is 16 amino acids long. Trimming took off 4 bases at V and 4 bases at J, with 19 bases between the two ends. For the CDR3, the DNA is TGTGCCAGCAGCTCCTCCGGGGGGGCGAATAGCTATGGCTACACCTTC. It translates to CASSSSGGANSYGYTF.